Listed below are T cell receptor beta chains from one sample, sequenced in a study of shared clonotypes between healthy human individuals. Data came from immunoSEQ multiplex PCR; TCRdb stores just in-frame clones and leaves some out. The sample holds 2 million to 2.5 million clones, around 93% seen once. The sample consisted of naive CD4+ T cells from PBMCs. Receptors were obtained from a man younger than 35 in good health. Some clones in this sample may be carry-over from other donors' samples. Both conserved end residues are part of each CDR3. D genes are given only for firm matches. Size values are once, few and many counts, or a class for expanded clones, and some rows have none.

>TRBJ2-4|TRBV7-6|.|.
CASSPELTKDFKNIQYF
TGTGCCAGCAGCCCAGAACTCACTAAGGACTTCAAGAACATTCAGTACTTC
>TRBJ2-2|TRBV5-1|.|.
CASSLGRYGTAVAGELFF
TGCGCCAGCAGCCTCGGGAGATATGGGACGGCGGTAGCCGGGGAGCTGTTTTTT
>TRBJ1-2|TRBV7-2|.|.
CASSSSGYGYTF
TGTGCCAGCAGTTCCTCGGGCTATGGCTACACCTTC
>TRBJ2-1|TRBV19|.|.
CASSTLSGAYNEQFF
TGTGCCAGTAGTACACTCAGCGGAGCGTACAATGAGCAGTTCTTC
>TRBJ2-5|TRBV4-2|once|.
CASSQEYQRAFQETQYF
TGTGCCAGCAGCCAAGAGTACCAGCGGGCCTTCCAAGAGACCCAGTACTTC
>TRBJ2-7|TRBV10-3|.|.
CAISEGRYEQYF
TGTGCCATCAGTGAAGGACGTTACGAGCAGTACTTC
>TRBJ2-5|TRBV7-7|.|TRBD2
CASSRGTTQETQYF
TGTGCCAGCAGCCGGGGGACTACCCAAGAGACCCAGTACTTC
>TRBJ1-2|TRBV6-1|.|.
CASSAGGLDDGYTF
TGTGCCAGCAGTGCCGGCGGACTAGACGACGGCTACACCTTC
>TRBJ1-4|TRBV10-1|.|TRBD1
CASSESTGARKLFF
TGCGCCAGCAGTGAGTCTACAGGGGCAAGAAAACTGTTTTTT
>TRBJ1-1|TRBV10-3|.|.
CAISRGFSPGTEAFF
TGTGCCATCAGTAGGGGCTTTTCCCCGGGGACTGAAGCTTTCTTT
>TRBJ2-5|TRBV2|.|TRBD2
CASSYTAGGPWETQYF
TGTGCCAGCAGTTATACAGCGGGAGGGCCATGGGAGACCCAGTACTTC
>TRBJ1-5|TRBV30|.|.
CAWTDSSNQPQHF
TGTGCCTGGACTGACAGCAGCAATCAGCCCCAGCATTTT
>TRBJ1-4|TRBV7-8|.|.
CASSLARGAPNEKLFF
TGTGCCAGCAGCTTAGCGAGGGGGGCCCCTAATGAAAAACTGTTTTTT
>TRBJ2-5|TRBV18|.|TRBD2
CASSPGSGTVETQYF
TGTGCCAGCTCACCAGGGAGCGGGACCGTAGAGACCCAGTACTTC
>TRBJ2-1|TRBV7-6|.|TRBD2
CASTPRPGTSASYNEQFF
TGTGCCAGCACCCCCAGGCCGGGGACTAGTGCCTCCTACAATGAGCAGTTCTTC
>TRBJ2-7|TRBV30|.|.
CAWRGESYEQYF
TGTGCCTGGAGGGGAGAGTCCTACGAGCAGTACTTC
>TRBJ2-1|TRBV5-1|.|TRBD2
CASSQRLAGTQNEQFF
TGCGCCAGCAGCCAAAGACTAGCGGGGACACAGAATGAGCAGTTCTTC
>TRBJ2-1|TRBV29-1|.|TRBD1
CSVEFGQGPTRPFISSYNEQFF
TGCAGCGTTGAATTCGGACAGGGGCCCACCCGCCCCTTCATTAGCTCCTACAATGAGCAGTTCTTC
>TRBJ1-3|TRBV6-5|.|.
CASTGVISGNTIYF
TGTGCCAGCACAGGGGTAATCTCTGGAAACACCATATATTTT
>TRBJ2-7|TRBV6-1|.|.
CASSEWRTASGEQYF
TGTGCCAGCAGTGAATGGCGGACGGCCTCTGGAGAGCAGTACTTC
>TRBJ2-7|TRBV28|once|.
CASTLSLAGTPYEQYF
TGTGCCAGCACCCTATCTCTCGCAGGGACGCCCTACGAGCAGTACTTC
>TRBJ2-7|TRBV5-1|.|TRBD2
CASSLGSLAGGSRDEQYF
TGCGCCAGCAGCTTGGGATCGCTAGCGGGAGGATCGCGCGACGAGCAGTACTTC
>TRBJ1-3|TRBV7-2|.|.
CASSLVGAAIYF
TGTGCCAGCAGCTTAGTCGGGGCCGCCATATATTTT